Below, 20 T cell receptor beta chains from the same sample are listed, as sequenced in a study of T cell responses to AZD1222 COVID-19 vaccine. The repertoire was sequenced with immunoSEQ multiplex PCR; TCRdb's copy has only in-frame clones and lacks some. The table lists roughly 45,000 clones, around 80% of them singletons. The sequencing used peripheral blood, collected on day 0 of AZD1222 vaccination. The receptors derive from an adult in good health.

The V gene is TRBV18, the J gene TRBJ1-3; 9 bases match TRBD1. This CDR3 has 15 residues. Germline assignment: CDR1 KGHSH and CDR2 LQKENI. Trimming cost V 6 bases and J 0 bases; bases outside gene matches: 3. The CDR3 spells CASSTGGSSGNTIYF. The CDR3 DNA follows: TGTGCCAGCTCTACAGGGGGCAGCTCTGGAAACACCATATATTTT.

V and J are TRBV19 and TRBJ2-3, with 9 nucleotides matching TRBD1. This CDR3 has 16 residues. Trimming cost V 3 bases and J 2 bases; bases outside gene matches: 6. The germline V gene has CDR1 LNHDA and CDR2 SQIVND (reference sequence). CDR3 coding DNA: TGTGCCAGTAGTATCGGACAGGGGCTCGCCACAGATACGCAGTATTTT. Its translation is CASSIGQGLATDTQYF.

The V gene is TRBV3-1 (or the pseudogene TRBV3-2), the J gene TRBJ2-2; D may correspond to TRBD1 or TRBD2 (6 bases each). Between the trimmed V and J ends, which lost 0 bases and 2 bases, there was a span of 16 bases. The CDR3 has 18 residues. Germline V gene sequence: CDR1 LGHDT, CDR2 YNNKEL (reference sequence). For the CDR3, the DNA is TGTGCCAGCAGCCAAGATGGGGGCAGGAGGGAAAACACCGGGGAGCTGTTTTTT. Protein sequence: CASSQDGGRRENTGELFF.

The chain carries TRBV27 and TRBJ1-6; 8 bases match TRBD1. The CDR3 has 13 residues. Germline V gene lookup returns CDR1 MNHEY and CDR2 SMNVEV (reference sequence). Germline trimming cut 6 bases from V and 7 bases from J; bases unmatched to any gene: 2. CDR3 protein: CASSRQGNSPLHF. CDR3 DNA: TGTGCCAGCAGCCGACAGGGGAATTCACCCCTCCACTTT.

The chain has TRBV5-1 and TRBJ1-2; D not certain. The germline CDR1 and CDR2 sequences are SGHRS and YFSETQ. Trimming stripped 0 bases from V and 7 bases from J, with 7 bases between. The CDR3 length is 12 residues. CDR3 sequence (DNA): TGCGCCAGCAGCTTGGACGGGATTGGCTACACCTTC. This gives the protein CASSLDGIGYTF. Drawing the rest from reference TRBV5-1 and TRBJ1-2, the complete variable domain is KAGVTQTPRYLIKTRGQQVTLSCSPISGHRSVSWYQQTPGQGLQFLFEYFSETQRNKGNFPGRFSGRQFSNSRSEMNVSTLELGDSALYLCASSLDGIGYTFGSGTRLTVV.

The chain has TRBV9 and TRBJ2-1; 9 bases map to TRBD2. J lost 4 bases, V lost 1 base, and 3 bases had no gene match. CDR1 and CDR2 (germline): SGDLS, YYNGEE. The CDR3 consists of 15 residues. CDR3 in DNA: TGTGCCAGCAGCGTAAGGAGCGGGGGGTACAATGAGCAGTTCTTC. Its protein product is CASSVRSGGYNEQFF.

V gene TRBV2 combines with J gene TRBJ1-6, with D uncertain. Germline V gene lookup returns CDR1 SNHLY and CDR2 FYNNEI. The CDR3 length is 16 residues. Trimming shortened V by 6 bases and J by 9 bases, and 21 bases separated the two germline ends. This chain's CDR3 is CASSVRALDNGSPLHF. The CDR3 nucleotides read TGTGCCAGCAGCGTCCGGGCCCTAGACAATGGTTCACCCCTCCACTTT.

The V call is TRBV5-1, the J call TRBJ2-7; 11 bases are shared with TRBD2. V trimming: 4 bases; J trimming: 5 bases; junction bases outside the gene matches: 23. Germline assignment: CDR1 SGHRS and CDR2 YFSETQ. The CDR3 extends over 20 amino acids. The CDR3 here is CASSRDGRNRGTSGINEQYF. The CDR3 coding sequence is TGCGCCAGCAGCCGGGACGGCCGAAATCGTGGGACTAGCGGAATCAACGAGCAGTACTTC.

The chain carries TRBV19 and TRBJ1-6; no firm D call. Trimming shortened V by 5 bases and J by 7 bases, and 15 bases separated the two germline ends. The CDR3 is 15 residues long. In germline, CDR1 is LNHDA, CDR2 SQIVND (reference sequence). The CDR3 region is CASSPEHRLNSPLHF. The CDR3 DNA follows: TGTGCCAGTAGTCCCGAGCATCGGCTAAATTCACCCCTCCACTTT.

The chain links TRBV18 to TRBJ1-4; D remains unclear. CDR1 is KGHSH and CDR2 is LQKENI in the germline V gene. V lost 0 bases and J 3 bases, leaving 8 bases between the germline ends. The CDR3 length is 15 residues. The CDR3 DNA reads as TGTGCCAGCTCACCACCGAGTTATCCTAATGAAAAACTGTTTTTT. Its translation is CASSPPSYPNEKLFF.

This sequence joins TRBV28 and TRBJ1-2; 9 bases align to TRBD1. This CDR3 comprises 14 residues. V shed 2 bases, J shed 4 bases, and the junction held 2 bases outside the gene matches. CDR1 and CDR2 from the germline V gene are MDHEN and SYDVKM. The CDR3 loop reads CASSLTGGGYGYTF. In nucleotides, the CDR3 is TGTGCCAGCAGTTTAACAGGGGGCGGCTATGGCTACACCTTC.

This clone came up a few times. The chain carries TRBV6-5 and TRBJ1-3; possibly TRBD1 for D (5 bases). This CDR3 is 16 amino acids long. Germline lookup yields CDR1 MNHEY and CDR2 SVGAGI. Trimming took off 0 bases at V and 2 bases at J, with 11 bases between the two ends. CDR3 bases: TGTGCCAGCAGTTACTCGGGCCGGGGGACTGGAAACACCATATATTTT. Protein sequence: CASSYSGRGTGNTIYF.

CDR3 DNA sequence: TGTGCCGGACTATTCGCCGGCTGGAACACCGGGGAGCTGTTTTTT. Protein sequence: CAGLFAGWNTGELFF. This chain connects TRBV7-2 to TRBJ2-2; tentatively, D is TRBD2 (6 bases). Trimming took off 11 bases at V and 1 base at J, with 17 bases between the two ends. Germline V gene sequence: CDR1 SGHTA, CDR2 FQGNSA. The CDR3 runs 15 residues.

The V gene is TRBV7-2, the J gene TRBJ2-3; D is ambiguous. V was clipped by 3 bases and J by 4 bases, with 11 bases between them. Germline-derived CDR1 and CDR2 are SGHTA and FQGNSA. This CDR3 region has 14 residues. The DNA for the CDR3 is TGTGCCAGCAGCTTCGGCTCTCAGGCAGATACGCAGTATTTT. Translation: CASSFGSQADTQYF. The full variable domain, completed using reference TRBV7-2 and TRBJ2-3, is GAGVSQSPSNKVTEKGKDVELRCDPISGHTALYWYRQSLGQGLEFLIYFQGNSAPDKSGLPSDRFSAERTGGSVSTLTIQRTQQEDSAVYLCASSFGSQADTQYFGPGTRLTVL.

This chain joins TRBV6-2 or TRBV6-3 and TRBJ2-4, with D hard to call. V was clipped by 5 bases and J by 0 bases, with 14 bases between them. Germline values: CDR1 MNHEY, CDR2 SVGEGT. The CDR3 covers 16 residues. For the CDR3, the DNA is TGTGCCAGCAGTAAGACAAAACTGCTAGCCAAAAACATTCAGTACTTC. Translating gives CASSKTKLLAKNIQYF.

This clone showed up just a few times. The chain has TRBV29-1 and TRBJ2-3; D may be TRBD1 (5 bases). Per the germline V gene, CDR1 is SQVTM and CDR2 is ANQGSEA. Between the trimmed V and J ends, which lost 3 bases and 4 bases, there was a span of 11 bases. The CDR3 extends over 13 amino acids. In DNA form, the CDR3 reads TGCAGCGTTGAGAAGACAGCTTCAGATACGCAGTATTTT. Translated, it gives CSVEKTASDTQYF.

This clone was picked up a small number of times. The chain carries TRBV10-2 and TRBJ2-7, with 8 nucleotides matching TRBD1. CDR3 length: 16 residues. V lost 3 bases, J lost 6 bases, and 13 bases stayed unmatched. The germline V gene encodes CDR1 WSHSY and CDR2 SAAADI. This chain's CDR3 is CASSDLVGQGVVEQYF. CDR3 DNA sequence: TGCGCCAGCAGTGATTTAGTAGGACAGGGAGTCGTCGAGCAGTACTTC.

This clone was observed a few times. The chain joins TRBV12-3 or TRBV12-4 to TRBJ1-6, with no clear D. Trimming left V 0 bases short and J 10 bases short, with 7 bases between. The CDR3 is 13 amino acids. The CDR3 protein is CASSLALRSPLHF. CDR3 nucleotides: TGTGCCAGCAGTTTAGCGTTAAGGTCACCCCTCCACTTT.

This clone was seen only a few times. The J gene is TRBJ2-3, the V gene TRBV6-5; D is possibly TRBD1 (6 bases). CDR1 and CDR2 from the germline V gene are MNHEY and SVGAGI. The CDR3 sequence is 14 residues long. V was cut by 7 bases and J by 2 bases, with 13 bases left in between. CDR3 nucleotides: TGTGCCAGCACCTGGGACACAGTCACAGATACGCAGTATTTT. Translated: CASTWDTVTDTQYF.

This chain uses TRBV6-5 with TRBJ1-6, with no clear D. This CDR3 contains 13 residues. V shed 2 bases and J shed 7 bases, with 6 bases lying between them. Germline assignment: CDR1 MNHEY and CDR2 SVGAGI. The CDR3, as DNA: TGTGCCAGCAGTTACGATTGGAATTCACCCCTCCACTTT. Protein sequence: CASSYDWNSPLHF.